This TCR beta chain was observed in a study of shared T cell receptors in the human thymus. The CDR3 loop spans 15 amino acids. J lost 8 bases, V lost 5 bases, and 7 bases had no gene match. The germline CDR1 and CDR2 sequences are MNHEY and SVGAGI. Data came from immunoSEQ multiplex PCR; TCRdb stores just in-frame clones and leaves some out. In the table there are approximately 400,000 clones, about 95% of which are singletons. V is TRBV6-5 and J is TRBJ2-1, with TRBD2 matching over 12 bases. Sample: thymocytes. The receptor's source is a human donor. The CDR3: CASSTLTSGSDEQFF. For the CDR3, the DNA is TGTGCCAGCAGTACCCTGACTAGCGGGAGCGATGAGCAGTTCTTC.